What follows are 9 T cell receptor beta chains derived from one specimen sequenced in a study of shared clonotypes between healthy human individuals. Sequencing was performed with immunoSEQ multiplex PCR; in TCRdb, only in-frame clones are kept and a portion is missing. The repertoire includes about 1.5 million clones, about 96% of them detected once, and approximately 1% sits in the top ten. The sequencing input was naive CD4+ T cells sorted from blood. Specified subset: CD45RA+ positively selected. The receptors here all came from a man younger than 40 in good health.

The chain carries TRBV7-7 and TRBJ2-2; D could derive from TRBD1 or TRBD2 (5 bases each). Germline CDR1 reads SSHAT; CDR2 reads FNYEAQ (reference sequence). CDR3 length: 18 amino acids. Deletions cut 5 bases from V and 2 bases from J, with 21 bases between. The CDR3 DNA reads TGTGCCAGCAGCCTAACAGTGGGTGTGGGGGTAAACACCGGGGAGCTGTTTTTT. Translated, it gives CASSLTVGVGVNTGELFF. Combining the CDR3 with reference TRBV7-7 and TRBJ2-2 gives the whole variable domain GAGVSQSPRYKVTKRGQDVTLRCDPISSHATLYWYQQALGQGPEFLTYFNYEAQPDKSGLPSDRFSAERPEGSISTLTIQRTEQRDSAMYRCASSLTVGVGVNTGELFFGEGSRLTVL.

This chain connects TRBV5-1 to TRBJ2-7; 7 bases map to TRBD1. CDR1 and CDR2 from the germline V gene are SGHRS and YFSETQ. This CDR3 contains 15 residues. V dropped 3 bases and J dropped 0; count of bases not matched to a gene: 6. CDR3 nucleotide sequence: TGCGCCAGCAGCTCGCTGACAGGGAGCTCCTACGAGCAGTACTTC. This gives the protein CASSSLTGSSYEQYF.

The V gene is TRBV18, the J gene TRBJ2-3; TRBD2 aligns across 7 bases. This CDR3 is built from 17 residues. Germline CDR1 reads KGHSH; CDR2 reads LQKENI. The ends lost 3 bases at V and 3 bases at J; junction bases unmatched: 12. The CDR3 bases are TGTGCCAGCTCACCTCAACCCCATGGGGGGGTGACAGATACGCAGTATTTT. Its protein is CASSPQPHGGVTDTQYF.

V usage is TRBV28 and J usage is TRBJ2-7; no definite D call. Trimming left V 2 bases short and J 0 bases short, with 8 bases between. The CDR3 is 14 amino acids. Germline loops: CDR1 MDHEN, CDR2 SYDVKM. CDR3 nucleotides: TGTGCCAGCAGTTTAATGCAGGTCTCCTACGAGCAGTACTTC. Its translation: CASSLMQVSYEQYF.

This chain links TRBV27 with TRBJ2-7, with D perhaps being TRBD1 or TRBD2 (5 bases each). There are 14 residues in the CDR3. From germline, CDR1 is MNHEY and CDR2 SMNVEV (reference sequence). Trimming pared 5 bases from V and 0 bases from J, leaving 11 bases between. Here the CDR3 reads CASSQGRSSYEQYF. As DNA, the CDR3 is TGTGCCAGCAGTCAGGGACGAAGCTCCTACGAGCAGTACTTC.

This sequence joins TRBV5-5 and TRBJ2-3, with 9 bases that match TRBD2. The length of the CDR3 is 17 residues. The trim removed 3 bases at V and 6 bases at J, leaving 14 bases unmatched. Germline CDR1 SGHKS, CDR2 YYEKEE (reference sequence). CDR3 residues: CASSSRGVAGVGDTQYF. DNA of the CDR3: TGTGCCAGCAGCTCCCGGGGGGTAGCGGGAGTTGGGGATACGCAGTATTTT.

The V and J genes are TRBV28 and TRBJ2-1, with unresolved D. V gave up 4 bases and J gave up 6 bases, with 13 bases separating them. The CDR3 extends over 14 amino acids. The V gene's germline CDR1 is MDHEN and CDR2 SYDVKM. The CDR3 here is CASSSAHYTNEQFF. The CDR3 DNA follows: TGTGCCAGCAGTTCCGCCCATTATACCAATGAGCAGTTCTTC.

This chain connects TRBV28 to TRBJ1-2, with 9 bases identical to TRBD1. Germline CDR1 is MDHEN and CDR2 is SYDVKM. The V and J ends lost 6 bases and 5 bases, in that order; junction bases with no gene match: 10. The CDR3 totals 15 residues. The CDR3 DNA is TGTGCCAGCAGCAAAAAGACAGGGGGTCAATATGGCTACACCTTC. Encoded protein: CASSKKTGGQYGYTF.

V is TRBV5-6 and J is TRBJ2-7; D might be TRBD1 (5 bases). Germline V CDR1 and CDR2: SGHDT, YYEEEE. V lost 1 base and J lost 4, with 18 bases in between. This CDR3 region has 16 residues. The CDR3 loop is CASSLWGGKTLYEQYF. CDR3 nucleotide sequence: TGTGCCAGCAGCTTGTGGGGCGGAAAGACACTGTACGAGCAGTACTTC. The whole variable domain, remainder taken from reference TRBV5-6 and TRBJ2-7, is DAGVTQSPTHLIKTRGQQVTLRCSPKSGHDTVSWYQQALGQGPQFIFQYYEEEERQRGNFPDRFSGHQFPNYSSELNVNALLLGDSALYLCASSLWGGKTLYEQYFGPGTRLTVT.